These 8 T cell receptor beta chains share one sample of origin, sequenced in a study of T cells in Graves' hyperthyroidism and ophthalmopathy. Using RNA transcripts as the source, TCR beta CDR3 regions were amplified. Primed by the HTBI set, a first-round RT-PCR was run on the TCR CDR3. One entry per CDR3 protein, called by TCRdb with MiXCR from the multiplex PCR reads. The sample comprises around 56,000 distinct CDR3 sequences, 49% of which are singletons, and over 10% rests with the top ten. The sequenced sample consisted of blood. The receptors here all came from a woman in her twenties or thirties with Graves' ophthalmopathy.

The chain couples TRBV19 to TRBJ2-1, with D perhaps matching TRBD2 (6 bases). The CDR3 sequence is 15 residues long. V lost 4 bases to trimming and J lost 4 bases, with 14 bases between them. Looked up from germline, CDR1 is LNHDA and CDR2 is SQIVND (reference sequence). Here the CDR3 reads CASSTGVAPYNEQFF. CDR3 bases: TGTGCCAGTAGTACGGGGGTCGCCCCATACAATGAGCAGTTCTTC. The full variable domain, completed using reference TRBV19 and TRBJ2-1, is DGGITQSPKYLFRKEGQNVTLSCEQNLNHDAMYWYRQDPGQGLRLIYYSQIVNDFQKGDIAEGYSVSREKKESFPLTVTSAQKNPTAFYLCASSTGVAPYNEQFFGPGTRLTVL.

This clonotype was found many times. The V call is TRBV6-1, the J call TRBJ1-2; D is uncertain. Germline assignment: CDR1 MNHNS and CDR2 SASEGT. This CDR3 spans 14 amino acids. V was shortened by 5 bases and J by 3 bases, with 13 bases between the two germline ends. The CDR3, as DNA: TGTGCCAGCAGTACAAACCCAGGAGACTATGGCTACACCTTC. Translating it yields CASSTNPGDYGYTF.

In the case of this clonotype: One junction end does not reproduce the germline sequence, and a read error may be involved. This chain connects TRBV19 to TRBJ2-7; D gene unclear. This CDR3 is 13 amino acids long. The germline V gene encodes CDR1 LNHDA and CDR2 SQIVND (reference sequence). The chain's CDR3 is CASSDEDNYEQYF. Here the CDR3 DNA reads TGTGCCAGTAGTGACGAAGACAATTACGAACAGTACTTC.

This clonotype was picked up a small number of times. The chain recombines TRBV30 with TRBJ2-2; perhaps TRBD1 as D (6 bases). With 2 bases removed from V and 4 bases from J, the gap between germline ends came to 8 bases. CDR1 is GTSNPN, CDR2 SVGIG, per germline (reference sequence). The CDR3 extends over 13 amino acids. CDR3 DNA: TGTGCCTGGAGTACAGGGTTCACCGGGGAGCTGTTTTTT. Amino acids: CAWSTGFTGELFF.

This chain links TRBV11-1 with TRBJ2-7, with TRBD2 identical over 7 bases. Looked up from germline, CDR1 is SGHAT and CDR2 is FQDESV (reference sequence). The J segment lost 5 bases and the V segment lost 6 bases, leaving 7 bases of the junction unmatched. The CDR3 consists of 13 residues. CDR3 nucleotide sequence: TGTGCCAGCAGTATTGGACTAGTTAACGAGCAGTACTTC. Amino acid sequence: CASSIGLVNEQYF.

This chain uses TRBV27 with TRBJ1-2, with 7 bases aligning to TRBD1. Germline CDR1 is MNHEY and CDR2 is SMNVEV (reference sequence). V shed 4 bases, J shed 5 bases, and the junction held 7 bases outside the gene matches. CDR3 length: 14 amino acids. CDR3 nucleotides: TGTGCCAGCAGTTCCGGGACAGACTTTTATGGCTACACCTTC. Translating it yields CASSSGTDFYGYTF.

This chain links TRBV7-8 with TRBJ2-6; TRBD2 agrees at 8 bases. CDR3 size: 17 residues. Germline CDR1 is SGHVS and CDR2 is FQNEAQ. V lost 8 bases, J lost 0 bases, and 9 bases stayed unmatched. CDR3 residues: CASVLAGGYSGANVLTF. The CDR3 DNA reads as TGTGCCAGCGTGTTGGCGGGAGGCTACTCTGGGGCCAACGTCCTGACTTTC.

This clonotype was seen at least ten times. The chain is built from TRBV6-1 and TRBJ2-1, with 8 bases aligning to TRBD2. From germline, CDR1 is MNHNS and CDR2 SASEGT. V shed 2 bases and J 10 bases; nucleotides not matched to a gene: 10. The CDR3 runs 15 residues. The CDR3 loop is CASSETGTRRGEQFF. The DNA of the CDR3 is TGTGCCAGCAGTGAAACCGGGACTAGGAGAGGGGAGCAGTTCTTC.